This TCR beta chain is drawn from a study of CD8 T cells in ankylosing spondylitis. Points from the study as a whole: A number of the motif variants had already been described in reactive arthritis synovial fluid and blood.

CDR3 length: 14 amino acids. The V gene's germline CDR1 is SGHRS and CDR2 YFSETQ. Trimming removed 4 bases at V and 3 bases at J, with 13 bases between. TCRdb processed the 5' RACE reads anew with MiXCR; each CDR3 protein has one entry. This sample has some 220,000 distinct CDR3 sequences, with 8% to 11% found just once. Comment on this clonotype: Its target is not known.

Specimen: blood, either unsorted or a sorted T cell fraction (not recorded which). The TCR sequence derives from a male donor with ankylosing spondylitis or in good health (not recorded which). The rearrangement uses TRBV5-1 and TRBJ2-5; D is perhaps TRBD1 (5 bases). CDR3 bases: TGCGCCAGCAGCCCCCAAGACAGAAAAGAGACCCAGTACTTC. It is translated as CASSPQDRKETQYF.